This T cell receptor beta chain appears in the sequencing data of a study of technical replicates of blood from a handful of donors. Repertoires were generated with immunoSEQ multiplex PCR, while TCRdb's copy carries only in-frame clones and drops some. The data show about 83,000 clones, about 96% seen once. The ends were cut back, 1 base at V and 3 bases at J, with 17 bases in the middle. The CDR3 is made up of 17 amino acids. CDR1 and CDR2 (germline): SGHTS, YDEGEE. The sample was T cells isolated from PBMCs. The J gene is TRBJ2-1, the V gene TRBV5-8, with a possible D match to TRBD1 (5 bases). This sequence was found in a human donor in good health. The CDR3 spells CASSLSYQGLHYNEQFF. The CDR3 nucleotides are TGTGCCAGCAGCTTGAGTTATCAGGGCTTGCACTACAATGAGCAGTTCTTC.